Sequencing of this TCR beta chain was carried out in a study of post-analysis software for immune sequencing data. Looking at the study overall: The disease courses spanned relapsing-remitting, secondary progressive and progressive-relapsing forms of multiple sclerosis. The study's findings and limits: TRBV segments more frequent in patients than in controls numbered roughly 5 and included TRBV5-6, TRBV5-1 and TRBV20-1. Normalized Chao1 diversity was significantly reduced in patients versus controls. F measure clustering grouped samples strongly by preparation batch.

This clonotype has a handful of counts. Its antigen is unknown. Every TCR beta cDNA library bore unique molecular identifiers. A single record per CDR3 protein comes from TCRdb applying MiXCR to the PCR reads. The data contain hundreds of thousands of distinct CDR3 sequences, around 40% of them singletons. Trimming shortened V by 6 bases and J by 9 bases, and 12 bases separated the two germline ends. Germline CDR1 is MNHEY and CDR2 is SVGAGI. CDR3 length: 12 residues. J is TRBJ2-1 and V is TRBV6-5; D may be TRBD2 (6 bases). Source material: blood. This TCR was recovered from a girl between 5 and 17 years old with multiple sclerosis. The CDR3 sequence is CASSYTGGEQFF. CDR3 nucleotide sequence: TGTGCCAGCAGCTACACCGGGGGTGAGCAGTTCTTC.